This T cell receptor beta chain appears in the sequencing data of a study of blood T cell repertoires in COVID-19 (dated by TCRdb to the early 2020s). At the level of the whole study: Samples from collaborators originated in the United States, Italy and Spain and spanned both the acute and convalescent phases of COVID-19. Deeply sampled blood TCRbeta repertoires from subjects exposed to, actively infected with, or recovered from COVID-19 were included in the dataset. The samples were drawn from the first 160 participants of the ongoing ImmuneRACE study and from some 1,300 subjects provided by 6 global collaborators. The repertoires were made available in a free public database intended to serve as a resource for research on the immune response to SARS-CoV-2. The prospective study material was composed of cDNA or gDNA derived from T cells, B-cell-depleted T cells, or PBMCs. HLA class I and class II types, where available, came from metadata supplied by the sample provider rather than from assay-based typing. Sample metadata almost always included a de-identified subject ID, COVID-19 status, age in years and sex. Here is what the overall study found, with its caveats: The quantity of clinical and demographic metadata differed by source and by participant and was supplied without curation.

CDR1 and CDR2, looked up from the germline V gene, are ENHRY and SYGVKD. V was cut back by 3 bases and J by 1 base, leaving a gap of 9 bases between them. The CDR3 spans 14 residues, from the cysteine through the phenylalanine. Just the 42-base CDR3 DNA is kept, in frame starting at base 1. TCRbeta CDR3 regions were amplified from genomic DNA using the immunoSEQ Assay, a bias-controlled multiplex PCR. The study's processing was this. Nucleated cell counts per sample were estimated from amplification of reference gene primers within the assay. To quantify the absolute abundance of each unique TCRbeta CDR3 rearrangement, sequence reads were collapsed and filtered. For each sample, productive Simpson clonality was calculated as the square root of Simpson's diversity index across productive rearrangements. TCRdb provides this immuneACCESS table in a form limited to in-frame rearrangements. Some clones are lacking; in checked studies, under half of them reflect an unresolved V gene, and why the rest are absent is not known. Clonal size and the V and J genes are those of that table, whereas D and trimming came from the DNA. For this sample the table gives 270,000 or so clones, of which about four fifths were detected only once. The ten largest clones represent around 3% of the sample.

A remark on this clone: Its antigen target is currently unknown. No base qualities exist here, and no much larger clone lies one base off it.

Each collaborating institution followed its own protocols to collect whole blood in K2EDTA tubes. For TCRbeta analysis, collaborators shipped samples as frozen whole blood, isolated PBMCs, or DNA extracted from either of those sample types. The TCR sequence derives from a woman aged 55 to 70 with active or convalescent COVID-19. The sample comprised peripheral blood. The chain links TRBV10-3 with TRBJ1-1; the D segment could be TRBD1, given 5 matching bases. In nucleotides, the sequence is TGTGCCATCAGTGATGTCAGGGAGAACACTGAAGCTTTCTTT. This translates into CAISDVRENTEAFF.